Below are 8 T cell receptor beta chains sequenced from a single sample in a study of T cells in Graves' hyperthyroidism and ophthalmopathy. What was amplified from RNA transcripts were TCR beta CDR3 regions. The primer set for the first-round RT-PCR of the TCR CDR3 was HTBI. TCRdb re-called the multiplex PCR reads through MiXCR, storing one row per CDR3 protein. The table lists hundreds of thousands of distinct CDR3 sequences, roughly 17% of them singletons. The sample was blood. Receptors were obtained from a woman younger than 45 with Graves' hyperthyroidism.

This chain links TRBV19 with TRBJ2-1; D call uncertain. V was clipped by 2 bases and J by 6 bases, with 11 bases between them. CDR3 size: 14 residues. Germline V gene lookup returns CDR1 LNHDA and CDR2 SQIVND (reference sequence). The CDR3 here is CASSILTPVNEQFF. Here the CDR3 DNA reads TGTGCCAGTAGTATATTAACCCCAGTCAATGAGCAGTTCTTC.

CDR3 bases: TGTGCCACCAGTGATAGAAGGGGACAGGTGGTAGATACGCAGTATTTT. Amino acid sequence: CATSDRRGQVVDTQYF. J is TRBJ2-3 and V is TRBV24-1; 8 nucleotides agree with TRBD1. The length of the CDR3 is 16 residues. J was trimmed by 5 bases and V by 3 bases; bases with no gene match: 9. Germline CDR1 reads KGHDR; CDR2 reads SFDVKD.

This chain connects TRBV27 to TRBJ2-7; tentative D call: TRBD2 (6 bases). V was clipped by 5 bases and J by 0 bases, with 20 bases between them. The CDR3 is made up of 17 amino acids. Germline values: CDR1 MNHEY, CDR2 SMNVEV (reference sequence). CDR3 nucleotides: TGTGCCAGCAGTCCACAAGGGGTAGCGACTAGCTCCTACGAGCAGTACTTC. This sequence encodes CASSPQGVATSSYEQYF.

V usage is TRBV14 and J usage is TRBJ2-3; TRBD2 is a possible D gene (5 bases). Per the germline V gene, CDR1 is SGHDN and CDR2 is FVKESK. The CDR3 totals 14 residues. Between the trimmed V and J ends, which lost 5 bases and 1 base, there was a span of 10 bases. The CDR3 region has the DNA TGTGCCAGCAGCTTCCGGGGAGGCACAGATACGCAGTATTTT. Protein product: CASSFRGGTDTQYF.

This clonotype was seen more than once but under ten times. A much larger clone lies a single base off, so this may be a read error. CDR3 in amino acids: CASGFSSGRNEQFF. The CDR3 DNA reads as TGTGCCAGCGGTTTTTCTAGCGGGAGGAATGAGCAGTTCTTC. The V gene is TRBV27, the J gene TRBJ2-1, with 11 bases that match TRBD2. CDR3 length equals 14 residues. Germline V gene lookup returns CDR1 MNHEY and CDR2 SMNVEV (reference sequence).

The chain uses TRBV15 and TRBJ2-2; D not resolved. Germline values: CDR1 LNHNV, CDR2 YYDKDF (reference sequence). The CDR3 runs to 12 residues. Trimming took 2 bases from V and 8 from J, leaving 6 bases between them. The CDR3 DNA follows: TGTGCCACCAGCAGAACCTCAGGGGAGCTGTTTTTT. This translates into CATSRTSGELFF.

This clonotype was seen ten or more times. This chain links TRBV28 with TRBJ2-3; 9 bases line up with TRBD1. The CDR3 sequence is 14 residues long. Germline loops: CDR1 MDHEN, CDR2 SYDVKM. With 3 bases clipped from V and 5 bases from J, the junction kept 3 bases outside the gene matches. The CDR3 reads CASSLTGGLDTQYF. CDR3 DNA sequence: TGTGCCAGCAGTTTGACAGGGGGTCTAGATACGCAGTATTTT.

The CDR3 spells CASSQVATEAFF. The CDR3 DNA reads as TGCGCCAGCAGCCAAGTAGCTACTGAAGCTTTCTTT. The chain has TRBV4-1 and TRBJ1-1; D remains ambiguous. Germline values: CDR1 MGHRA, CDR2 YSYEKL. V lost 1 base, J lost 5 bases, and 5 bases lay in between. There are 12 residues in the CDR3.